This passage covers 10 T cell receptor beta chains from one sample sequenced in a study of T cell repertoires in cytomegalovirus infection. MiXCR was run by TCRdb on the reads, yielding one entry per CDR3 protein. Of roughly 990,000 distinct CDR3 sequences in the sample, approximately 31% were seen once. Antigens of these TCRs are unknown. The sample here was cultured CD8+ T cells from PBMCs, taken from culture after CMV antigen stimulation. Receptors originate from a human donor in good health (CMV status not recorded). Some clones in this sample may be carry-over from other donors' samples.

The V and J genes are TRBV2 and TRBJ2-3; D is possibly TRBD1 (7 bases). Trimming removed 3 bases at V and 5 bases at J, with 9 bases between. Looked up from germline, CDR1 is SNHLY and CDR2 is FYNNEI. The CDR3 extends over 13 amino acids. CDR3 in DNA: TGTGCCAGCAGTGACAGGGGGGTAGATACGCAGTATTTT. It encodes CASSDRGVDTQYF.

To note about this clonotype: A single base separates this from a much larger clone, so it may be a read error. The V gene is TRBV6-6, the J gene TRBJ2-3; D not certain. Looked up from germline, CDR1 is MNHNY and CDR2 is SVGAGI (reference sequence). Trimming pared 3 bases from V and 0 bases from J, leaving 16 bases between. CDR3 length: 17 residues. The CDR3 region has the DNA TGTGCCAGCAGTTATGCTGTCAGGCACCCTAGCACAGATACGCAGTATTTT. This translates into CASSYAVRHPSTDTQYF.

The CDR3 DNA is TGTGCCAGCAGTTCCCAGGGGCTAGGGCTCACTGACGATGAGCAGTTCTTC. Its translation is CASSSQGLGLTDDEQFF. V usage is TRBV27 and J usage is TRBJ2-1; possible D gene TRBD1, 6 bases. V lost 4 bases and J lost 8, with 24 bases in between. This CDR3 comprises 17 residues. In germline, CDR1 is MNHEY, CDR2 SMNVEV (reference sequence).

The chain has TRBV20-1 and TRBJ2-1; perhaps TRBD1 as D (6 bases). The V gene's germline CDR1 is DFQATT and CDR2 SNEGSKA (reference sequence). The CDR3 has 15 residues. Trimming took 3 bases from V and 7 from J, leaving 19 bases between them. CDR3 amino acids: CSASAPAATGNEQFF. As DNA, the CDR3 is TGCAGTGCTAGTGCACCCGCCGCGACAGGAAATGAGCAGTTCTTC.

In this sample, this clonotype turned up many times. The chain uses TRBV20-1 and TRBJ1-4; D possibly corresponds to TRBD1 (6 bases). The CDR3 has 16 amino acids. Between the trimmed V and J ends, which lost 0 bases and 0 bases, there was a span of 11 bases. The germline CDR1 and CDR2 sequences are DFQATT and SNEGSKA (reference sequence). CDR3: CSARDRTAATNEKLFF. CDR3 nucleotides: TGCAGTGCTAGAGACCGGACAGCTGCAACTAATGAAAAACTGTTTTTT.

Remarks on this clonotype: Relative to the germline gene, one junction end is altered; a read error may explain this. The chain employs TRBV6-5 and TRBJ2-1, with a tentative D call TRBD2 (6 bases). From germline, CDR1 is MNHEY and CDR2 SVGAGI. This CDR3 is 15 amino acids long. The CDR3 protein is CASSYGRDSYNDQFF. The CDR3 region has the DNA TGTGCCAGCAGTTACGGGCGGGACTCCTACAATGATCAGTTCTTC.

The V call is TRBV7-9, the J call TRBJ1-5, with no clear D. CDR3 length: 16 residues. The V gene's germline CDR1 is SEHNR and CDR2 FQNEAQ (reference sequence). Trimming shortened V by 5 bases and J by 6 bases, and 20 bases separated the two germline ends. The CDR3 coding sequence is TGTGCCAGCAGCCCCGGGAACCTCCTCCGTAGTCAGCCCCAGCATTTT. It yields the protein CASSPGNLLRSQPQHF.

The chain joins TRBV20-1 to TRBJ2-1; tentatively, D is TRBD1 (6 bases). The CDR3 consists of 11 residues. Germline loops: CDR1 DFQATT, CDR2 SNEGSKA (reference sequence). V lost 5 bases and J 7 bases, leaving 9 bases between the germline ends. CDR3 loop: CSAPRGNEQFF. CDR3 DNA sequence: TGCAGTGCTCCCAGGGGAAATGAGCAGTTCTTC.

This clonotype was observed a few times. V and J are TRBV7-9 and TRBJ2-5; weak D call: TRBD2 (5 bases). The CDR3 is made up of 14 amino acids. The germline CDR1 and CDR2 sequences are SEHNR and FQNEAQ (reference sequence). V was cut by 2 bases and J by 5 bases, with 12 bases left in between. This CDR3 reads CASSLTGVSETQYF. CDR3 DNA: TGTGCCAGCAGCTTAACCGGGGTCTCCGAGACCCAGTACTTC.

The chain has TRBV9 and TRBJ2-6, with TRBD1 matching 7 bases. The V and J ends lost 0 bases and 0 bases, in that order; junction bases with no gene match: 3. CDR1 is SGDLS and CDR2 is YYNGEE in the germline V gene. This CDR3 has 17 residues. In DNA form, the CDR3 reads TGTGCCAGCAGCGTAGCGGGACAGATCTCTGGGGCCAACGTCCTGACTTTC. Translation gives CASSVAGQISGANVLTF.